The clone carrying this T cell receptor (beta chain) was detected ten times or more. TCRdb analysed the RT-PCR reads with MiXCR anew, one entry per CDR3 protein. The sample lists hundreds of thousands of distinct CDR3 sequences, approximately 14% occurring once. This CDR3 spans 18 amino acids. The germline gives CDR1 LGHNA, CDR2 YSLEER. The V and J ends lost 0 bases and 2 bases respectively, with 18 bases between them. This TCR came from a female donor in good health, serving as a healthy control. The sample was memory CD4+ T cells from blood. J is TRBJ2-3 and V is TRBV4-3; a weak D match, TRBD2 (7 bases). The CDR3 loop reads CASSQDQGGGLITDTQYF. The CDR3 DNA sequence: TGCGCCAGCAGCCAAGATCAGGGCGGGGGCCTAATCACAGATACGCAGTATTTT.